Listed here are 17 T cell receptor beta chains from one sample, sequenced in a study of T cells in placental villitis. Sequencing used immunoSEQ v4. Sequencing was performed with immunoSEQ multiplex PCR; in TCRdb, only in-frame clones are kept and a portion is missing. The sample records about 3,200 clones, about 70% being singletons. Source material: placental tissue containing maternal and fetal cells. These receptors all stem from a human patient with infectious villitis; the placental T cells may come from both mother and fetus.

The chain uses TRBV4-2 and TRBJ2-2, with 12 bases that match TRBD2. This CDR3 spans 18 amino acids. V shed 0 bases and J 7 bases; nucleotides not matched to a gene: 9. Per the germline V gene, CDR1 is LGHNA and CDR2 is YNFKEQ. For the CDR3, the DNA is TGTGCCAGCAGCCAAGAACACCTAGCGGGGGGGCGGCACGGGGAGCTGTTTTTT. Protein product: CASSQEHLAGGRHGELFF.

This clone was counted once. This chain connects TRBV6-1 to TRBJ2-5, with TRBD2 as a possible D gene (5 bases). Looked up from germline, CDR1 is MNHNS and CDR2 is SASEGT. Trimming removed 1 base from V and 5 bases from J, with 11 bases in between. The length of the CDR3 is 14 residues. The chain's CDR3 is CASSEEVRRETQYF. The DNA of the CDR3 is TGTGCCAGCAGTGAAGAAGTCAGGAGGGAGACCCAGTACTTC.

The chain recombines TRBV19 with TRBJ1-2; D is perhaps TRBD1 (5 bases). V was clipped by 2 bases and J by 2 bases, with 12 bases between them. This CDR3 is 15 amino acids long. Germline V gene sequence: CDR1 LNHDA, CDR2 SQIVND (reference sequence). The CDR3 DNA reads TGTGCCAGTAGTATAAGATCCAGGGCGAACTATGGCTACACCTTC. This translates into CASSIRSRANYGYTF.

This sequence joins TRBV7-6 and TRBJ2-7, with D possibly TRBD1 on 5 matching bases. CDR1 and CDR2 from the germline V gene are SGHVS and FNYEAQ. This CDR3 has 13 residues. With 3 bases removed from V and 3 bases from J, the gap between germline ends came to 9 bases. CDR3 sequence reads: CASSFKDSYEQYF. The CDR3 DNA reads TGTGCCAGCAGCTTCAAAGACAGCTACGAGCAGTACTTC.

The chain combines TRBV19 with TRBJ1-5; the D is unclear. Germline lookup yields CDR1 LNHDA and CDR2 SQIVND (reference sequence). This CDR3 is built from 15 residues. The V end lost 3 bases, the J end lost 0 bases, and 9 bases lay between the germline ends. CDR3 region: CASSIGPYSNQPQHF. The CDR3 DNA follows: TGTGCCAGTAGTATCGGCCCTTATAGCAATCAGCCCCAGCATTTT.

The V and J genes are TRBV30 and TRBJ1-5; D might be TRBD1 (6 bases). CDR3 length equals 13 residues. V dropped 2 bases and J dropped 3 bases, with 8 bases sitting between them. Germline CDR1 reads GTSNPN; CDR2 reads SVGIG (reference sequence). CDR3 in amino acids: CAWSTGNNQPQHF. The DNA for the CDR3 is TGTGCCTGGAGTACAGGGAACAATCAGCCCCAGCATTTT.

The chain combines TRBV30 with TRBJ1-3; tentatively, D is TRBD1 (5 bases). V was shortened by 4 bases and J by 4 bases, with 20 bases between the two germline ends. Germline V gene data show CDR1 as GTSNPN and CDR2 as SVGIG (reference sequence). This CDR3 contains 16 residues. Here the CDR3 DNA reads TGTGCCTGGACGCTTTCCCCAGGGTCCCGGGGAAACACCATATATTTT. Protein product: CAWTLSPGSRGNTIYF. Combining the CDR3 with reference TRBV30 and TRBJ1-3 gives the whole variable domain SQTIHQWPATLVQPVGSPLSLECTVEGTSNPNLYWYRQAAGRGLQLLFYSVGIGQISSEVPQNLSASRPQDRQFILSSKKLLLSDSGFYLCAWTLSPGSRGNTIYFGEGSWLTVV.

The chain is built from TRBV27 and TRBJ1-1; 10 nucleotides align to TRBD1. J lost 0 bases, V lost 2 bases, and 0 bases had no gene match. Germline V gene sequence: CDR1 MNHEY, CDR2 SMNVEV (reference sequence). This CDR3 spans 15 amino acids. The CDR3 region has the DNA TGTGCCAGCAGTTTAGGGACAGGGGTGAACACTGAAGCTTTCTTT. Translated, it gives CASSLGTGVNTEAFF.

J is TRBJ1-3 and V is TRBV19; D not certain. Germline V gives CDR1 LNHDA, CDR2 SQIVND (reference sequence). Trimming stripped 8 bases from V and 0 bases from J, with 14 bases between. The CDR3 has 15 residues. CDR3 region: CASCMAASSGNTIYF. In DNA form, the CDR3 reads TGTGCCAGTTGCATGGCAGCGAGCTCTGGAAACACCATATATTTT.

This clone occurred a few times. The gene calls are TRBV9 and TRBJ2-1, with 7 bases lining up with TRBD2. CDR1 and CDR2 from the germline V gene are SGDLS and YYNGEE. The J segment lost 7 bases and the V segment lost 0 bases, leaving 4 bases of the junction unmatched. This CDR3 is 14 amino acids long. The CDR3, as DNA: TGTGCCAGCAGCGTAGCGGGGGGTCATAATGAGCAGTTCTTC. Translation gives CASSVAGGHNEQFF.

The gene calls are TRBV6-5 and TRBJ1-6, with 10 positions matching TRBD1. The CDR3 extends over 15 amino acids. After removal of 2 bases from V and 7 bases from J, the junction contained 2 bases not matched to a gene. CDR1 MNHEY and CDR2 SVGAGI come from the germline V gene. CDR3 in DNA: TGTGCCAGCAGTTACCGGGACAGGGGCAATTCACCCCTCCACTTT. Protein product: CASSYRDRGNSPLHF.

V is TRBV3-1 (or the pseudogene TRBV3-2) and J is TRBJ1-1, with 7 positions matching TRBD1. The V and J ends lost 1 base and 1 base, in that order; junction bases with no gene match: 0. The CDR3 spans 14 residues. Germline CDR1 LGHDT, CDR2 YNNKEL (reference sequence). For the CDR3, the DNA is TGTGCCAGCAGCCAAGGGACAGGGAACACTGAAGCTTTCTTT. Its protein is CASSQGTGNTEAFF.

In nucleotides, the CDR3 is TGCGCCAGCAGTTCGGTAGGCGGAGATACGCAGTATTTT. Its protein is CASSSVGGDTQYF. The chain links TRBV10-1 to TRBJ2-3; D remains ambiguous. The CDR3 is 13 amino acids. The germline CDR1 and CDR2 sequences are WNHNN and SYGVQD (reference sequence). The V end was cut by 5 bases, the J end by 5 bases, with 11 bases between.

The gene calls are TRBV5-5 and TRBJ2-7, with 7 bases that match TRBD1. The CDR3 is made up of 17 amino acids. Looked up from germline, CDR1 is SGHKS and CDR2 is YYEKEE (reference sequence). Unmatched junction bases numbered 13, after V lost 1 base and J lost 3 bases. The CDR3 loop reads CASSLSSGQITSYEQYF. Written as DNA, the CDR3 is TGTGCCAGCAGCTTGTCTTCGGGACAGATAACCAGCTACGAGCAGTACTTC.

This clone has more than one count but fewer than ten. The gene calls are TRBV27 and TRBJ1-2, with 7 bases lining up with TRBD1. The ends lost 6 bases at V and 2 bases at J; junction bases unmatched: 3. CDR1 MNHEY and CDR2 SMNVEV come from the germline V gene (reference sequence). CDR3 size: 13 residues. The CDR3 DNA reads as TGTGCCAGCAGACTACAGGGGAACTATGGCTACACCTTC. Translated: CASRLQGNYGYTF.

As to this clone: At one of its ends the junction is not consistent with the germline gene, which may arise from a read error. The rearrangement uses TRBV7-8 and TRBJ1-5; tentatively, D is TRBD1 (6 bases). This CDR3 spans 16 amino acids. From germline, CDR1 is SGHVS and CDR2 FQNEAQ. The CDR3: CVSSISSGHFNQPQHF. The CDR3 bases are TGTGTCAGCAGCATATCCTCGGGACACTTTAATCAGCCCCAGCATTTT.

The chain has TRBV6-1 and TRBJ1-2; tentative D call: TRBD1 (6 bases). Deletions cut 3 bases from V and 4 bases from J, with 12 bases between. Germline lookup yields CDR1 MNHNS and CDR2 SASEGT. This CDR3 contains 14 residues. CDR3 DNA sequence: TGTGCCAGCAGTGAGGAACAGGGAAGCTATGGCTACACCTTC. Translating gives CASSEEQGSYGYTF.